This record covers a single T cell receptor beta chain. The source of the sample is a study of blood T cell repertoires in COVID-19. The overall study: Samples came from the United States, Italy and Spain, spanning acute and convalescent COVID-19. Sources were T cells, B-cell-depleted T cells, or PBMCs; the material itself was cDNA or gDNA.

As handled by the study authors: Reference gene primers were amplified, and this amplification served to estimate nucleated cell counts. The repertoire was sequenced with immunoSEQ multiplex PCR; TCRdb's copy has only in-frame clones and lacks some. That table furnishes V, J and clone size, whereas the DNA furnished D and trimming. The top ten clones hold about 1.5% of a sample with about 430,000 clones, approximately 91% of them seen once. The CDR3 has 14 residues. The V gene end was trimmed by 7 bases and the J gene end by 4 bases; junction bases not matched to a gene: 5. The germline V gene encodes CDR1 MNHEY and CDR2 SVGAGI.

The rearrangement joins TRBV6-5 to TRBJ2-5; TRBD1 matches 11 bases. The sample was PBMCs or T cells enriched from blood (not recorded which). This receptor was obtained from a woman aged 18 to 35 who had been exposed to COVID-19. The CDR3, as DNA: TGTGCCAGCACCATGGACAGGGGGCGAGAGACCCAGTACTTC. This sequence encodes CASTMDRGRETQYF.